The clone carrying this TCR beta chain was picked up a small number of times. This record belongs to a study of T-cell memory formation after mild COVID-19. Trimming shortened V by 0 bases and J by 3 bases, and 13 bases separated the two germline ends. From germline, CDR1 is LGHNA and CDR2 YSLEER. CDR3 length equals 16 residues. Using its own MiXCR run on the 5' RACE reads, TCRdb lists one record per CDR3 protein. The sample yields fewer than 300,000 distinct CDR3 sequences, roughly 18% seen once. This TCR came from a man aged 18 to 30 who had mild COVID-19 (a few samples of this study predate the infection). Cell type and time point are not known. The sample taken for sequencing was PBMCs or a T cell subset sorted from them (not recorded which). The chain has TRBV4-3 and TRBJ2-3; tentatively, D is TRBD2 (6 bases). The CDR3 reads CASSQEWGVGTDTQYF. CDR3 DNA sequence: TGCGCCAGCAGCCAAGAATGGGGGGTAGGAACAGATACGCAGTATTTT.